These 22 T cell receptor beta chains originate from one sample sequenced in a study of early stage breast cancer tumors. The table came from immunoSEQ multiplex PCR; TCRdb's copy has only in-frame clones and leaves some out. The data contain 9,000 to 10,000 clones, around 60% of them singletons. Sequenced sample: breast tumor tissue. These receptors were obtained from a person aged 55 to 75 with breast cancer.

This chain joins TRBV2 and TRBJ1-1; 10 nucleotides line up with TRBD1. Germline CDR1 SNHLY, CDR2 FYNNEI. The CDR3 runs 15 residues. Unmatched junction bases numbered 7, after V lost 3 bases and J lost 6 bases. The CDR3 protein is CASSERQGARAEAFF. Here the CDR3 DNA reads TGTGCCAGCAGTGAGCGACAGGGGGCCAGGGCTGAAGCTTTCTTT.

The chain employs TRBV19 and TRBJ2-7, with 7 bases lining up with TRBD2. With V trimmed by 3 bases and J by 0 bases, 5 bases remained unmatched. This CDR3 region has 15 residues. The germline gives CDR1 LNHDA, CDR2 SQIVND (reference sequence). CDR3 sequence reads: CASSIQGGSSYEQYF. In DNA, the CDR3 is TGTGCCAGTAGTATCCAGGGAGGGAGCTCCTACGAGCAGTACTTC.

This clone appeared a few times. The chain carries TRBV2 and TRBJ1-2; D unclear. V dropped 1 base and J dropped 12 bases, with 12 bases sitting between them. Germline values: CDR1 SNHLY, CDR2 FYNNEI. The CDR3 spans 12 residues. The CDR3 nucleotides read TGTGCCAGCAGTGAAGAAAGAACCAGGAACACCTTC. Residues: CASSEERTRNTF.

The DNA of the CDR3 is TGTGCCAGCACCCCACGCCGGGACAGGGGGCGTTTAAATGAAAAACTGTTTTTT. It encodes CASTPRRDRGRLNEKLFF. V usage is TRBV28 and J usage is TRBJ1-4, with 12 bases fitting TRBD1. Germline CDR1 MDHEN, CDR2 SYDVKM. This CDR3 comprises 18 residues. J lost 5 bases, V lost 7 bases, and 14 bases had no gene match.

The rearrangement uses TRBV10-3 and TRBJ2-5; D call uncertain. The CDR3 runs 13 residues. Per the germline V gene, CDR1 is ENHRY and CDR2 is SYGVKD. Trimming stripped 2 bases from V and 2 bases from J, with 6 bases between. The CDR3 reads CAISEGRQETQYF. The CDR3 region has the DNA TGTGCCATCAGTGAGGGACGTCAAGAGACCCAGTACTTC.

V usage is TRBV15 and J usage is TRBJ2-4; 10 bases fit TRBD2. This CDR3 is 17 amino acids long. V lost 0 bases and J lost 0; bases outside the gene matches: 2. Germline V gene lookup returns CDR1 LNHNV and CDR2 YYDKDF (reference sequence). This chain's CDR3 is CATSRDRLAGAKNIQYF. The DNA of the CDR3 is TGTGCCACCAGCAGAGATAGACTAGCGGGAGCCAAAAACATTCAGTACTTC.

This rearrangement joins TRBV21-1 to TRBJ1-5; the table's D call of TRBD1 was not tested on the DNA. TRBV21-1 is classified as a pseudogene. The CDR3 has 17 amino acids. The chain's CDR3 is CASNKGQGKYSNQPQHF. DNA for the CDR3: TGTGCCAGCAACAAGGGACAGGGCAAATATAGCAATCAGCCCCAGCATTTT.

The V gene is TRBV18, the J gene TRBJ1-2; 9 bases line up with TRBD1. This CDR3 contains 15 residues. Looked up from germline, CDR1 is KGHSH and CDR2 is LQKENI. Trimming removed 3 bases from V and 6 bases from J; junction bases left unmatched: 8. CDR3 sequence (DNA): TGTGCCAGCTCACCCAATTACGGACAGGGGAATGGCTACACCTTC. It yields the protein CASSPNYGQGNGYTF.

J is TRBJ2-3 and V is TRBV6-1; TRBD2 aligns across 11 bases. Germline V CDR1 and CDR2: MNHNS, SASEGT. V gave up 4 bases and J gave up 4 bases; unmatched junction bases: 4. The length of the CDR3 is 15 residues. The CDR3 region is CASSVTSGGADTQYF. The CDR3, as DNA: TGTGCCAGCAGTGTTACTAGCGGGGGAGCAGATACGCAGTATTTT.

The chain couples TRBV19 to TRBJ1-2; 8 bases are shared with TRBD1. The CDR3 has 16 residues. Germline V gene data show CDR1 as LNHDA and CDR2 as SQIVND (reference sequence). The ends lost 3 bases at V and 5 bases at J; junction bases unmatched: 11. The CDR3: CASSMARTGKAYGYTF. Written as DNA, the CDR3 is TGTGCCAGTAGTATGGCCCGGACAGGGAAAGCATATGGCTACACCTTC.

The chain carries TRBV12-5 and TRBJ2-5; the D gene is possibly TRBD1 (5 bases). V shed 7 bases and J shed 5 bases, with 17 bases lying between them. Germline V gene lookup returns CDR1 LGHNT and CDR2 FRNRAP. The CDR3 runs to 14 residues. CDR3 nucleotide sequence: TGTGCTAGTGCCTACGCTAAGGGGCCGGAGACCCAGTACTTC. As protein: CASAYAKGPETQYF.

The CDR3 region has the DNA TGCGCCAGCAGCTTGGTACAGGGGGCCTTGGGAACTGAAGCTTTCTTT. Its translation is CASSLVQGALGTEAFF. The chain joins TRBV5-1 to TRBJ1-1; 9 positions agree with TRBD1. V shed 0 bases and J 5 bases; nucleotides not matched to a gene: 8. The CDR3 runs to 16 residues. The germline gives CDR1 SGHRS, CDR2 YFSETQ.

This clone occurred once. The CDR3: CASSYSRQGASYEQYF. The CDR3 bases are TGTGCCAGCAGTTACTCCCGACAGGGAGCCTCCTACGAGCAGTACTTC. The gene calls are TRBV6-5 and TRBJ2-7, with TRBD1 matching 7 bases. CDR3 size: 16 residues. V lost 0 bases and J lost 0; bases outside the gene matches: 5. Per germline, CDR1 MNHEY and CDR2 SVGAGI.

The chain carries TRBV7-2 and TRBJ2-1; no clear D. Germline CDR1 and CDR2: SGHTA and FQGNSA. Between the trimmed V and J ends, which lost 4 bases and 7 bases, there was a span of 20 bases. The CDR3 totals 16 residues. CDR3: CASSSKPRGPGNEQFF. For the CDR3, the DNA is TGTGCCAGCAGCTCTAAACCGCGCGGACCTGGGAATGAGCAGTTCTTC.

CDR3 sequence reads: CASSLRLAVRTDTQYF. CDR3 DNA sequence: TGTGCCAGCAGCCTTCGACTAGCGGTCCGCACAGATACGCAGTATTTT. V and J are TRBV9 and TRBJ2-3, with 9 bases identical to TRBD2. The length of the CDR3 is 16 residues. The V segment lost 4 bases and the J segment 1 base; nucleotides outside the gene matches: 7. In germline, CDR1 is SGDLS, CDR2 YYNGEE.

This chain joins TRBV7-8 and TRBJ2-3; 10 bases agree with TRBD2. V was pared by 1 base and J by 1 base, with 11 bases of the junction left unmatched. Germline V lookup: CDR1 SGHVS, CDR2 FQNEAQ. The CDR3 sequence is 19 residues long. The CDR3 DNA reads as TGTGCCAGCAGCTTAGTCCAGCGGGAGGGCGGGTTGGGCACAGATACGCAGTATTTT. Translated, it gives CASSLVQREGGLGTDTQYF.

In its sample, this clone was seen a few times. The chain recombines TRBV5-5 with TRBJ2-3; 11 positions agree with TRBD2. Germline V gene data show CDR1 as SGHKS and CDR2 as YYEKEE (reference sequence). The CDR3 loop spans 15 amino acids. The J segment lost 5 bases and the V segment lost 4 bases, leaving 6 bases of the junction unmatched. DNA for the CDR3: TGTGCCAGCAGCGTACTAGCGGGAGTCTTAGATACGCAGTATTTT. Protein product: CASSVLAGVLDTQYF.

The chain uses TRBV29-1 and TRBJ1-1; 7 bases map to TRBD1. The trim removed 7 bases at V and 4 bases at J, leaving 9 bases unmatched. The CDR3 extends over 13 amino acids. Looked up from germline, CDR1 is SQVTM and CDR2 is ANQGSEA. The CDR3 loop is CSGRQGSITEAFF. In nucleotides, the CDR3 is TGCAGCGGACGACAGGGTTCGATCACTGAAGCTTTCTTT. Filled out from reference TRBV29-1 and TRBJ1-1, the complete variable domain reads SAVISQKPSRDICQRGTSLTIQCQVDSQVTMMFWYRQQPGQSLTLIATANQGSEATYESGFVIDKFPISRPNLTFSTLTVSNMSPEDSSIYLCSGRQGSITEAFFGQGTRLTVV.

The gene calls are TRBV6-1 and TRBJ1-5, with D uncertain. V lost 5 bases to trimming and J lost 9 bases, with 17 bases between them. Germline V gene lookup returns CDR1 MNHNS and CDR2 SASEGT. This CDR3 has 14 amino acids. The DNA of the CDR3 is TGTGCCAGCAGTATCGAAGACGGCCGGTGGCCCCAGCATTTT. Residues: CASSIEDGRWPQHF.

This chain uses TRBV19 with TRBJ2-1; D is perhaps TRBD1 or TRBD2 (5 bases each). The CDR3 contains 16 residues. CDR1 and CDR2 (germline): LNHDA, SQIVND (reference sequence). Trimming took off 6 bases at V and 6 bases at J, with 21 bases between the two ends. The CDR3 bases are TGTGCCAGTAGGACAGAGGGACGAACGCGAAGCAATGAGCAGTTCTTC. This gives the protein CASRTEGRTRSNEQFF.

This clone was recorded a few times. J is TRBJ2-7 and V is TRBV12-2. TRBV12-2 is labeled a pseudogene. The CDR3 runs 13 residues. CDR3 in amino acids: CASRLAGIHEQYF. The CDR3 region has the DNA TGTGCAAGTCGCTTAGCGGGGATCCACGAGCAGTACTTC.

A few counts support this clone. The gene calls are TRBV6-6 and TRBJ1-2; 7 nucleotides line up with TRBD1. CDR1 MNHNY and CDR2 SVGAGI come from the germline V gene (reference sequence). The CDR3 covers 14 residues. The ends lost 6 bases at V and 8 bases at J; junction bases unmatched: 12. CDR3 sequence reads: CASSLNTGVTGYTF. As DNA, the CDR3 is TGTGCCAGCAGCCTGAATACAGGGGTCACCGGCTACACCTTC.